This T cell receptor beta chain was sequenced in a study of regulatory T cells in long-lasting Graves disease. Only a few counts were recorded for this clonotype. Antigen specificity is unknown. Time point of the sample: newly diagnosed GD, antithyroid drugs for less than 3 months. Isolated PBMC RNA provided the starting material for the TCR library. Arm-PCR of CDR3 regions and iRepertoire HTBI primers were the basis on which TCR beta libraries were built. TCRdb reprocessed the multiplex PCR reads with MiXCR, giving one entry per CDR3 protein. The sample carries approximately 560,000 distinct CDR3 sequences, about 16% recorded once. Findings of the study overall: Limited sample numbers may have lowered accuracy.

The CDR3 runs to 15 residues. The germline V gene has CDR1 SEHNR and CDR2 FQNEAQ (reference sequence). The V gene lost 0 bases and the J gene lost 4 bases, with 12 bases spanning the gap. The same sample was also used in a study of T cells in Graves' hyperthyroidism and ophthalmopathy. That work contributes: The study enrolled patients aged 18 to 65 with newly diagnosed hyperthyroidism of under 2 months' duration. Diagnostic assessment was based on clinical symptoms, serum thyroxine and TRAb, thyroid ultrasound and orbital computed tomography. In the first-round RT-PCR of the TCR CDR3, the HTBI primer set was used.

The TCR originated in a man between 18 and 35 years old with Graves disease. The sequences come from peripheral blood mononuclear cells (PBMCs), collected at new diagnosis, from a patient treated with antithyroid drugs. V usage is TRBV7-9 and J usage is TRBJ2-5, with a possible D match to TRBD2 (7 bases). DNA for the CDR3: TGTGCCAGCAGCTTAGCCGCGGGGGCGTCAGAGACCCAGTACTTC. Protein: CASSLAAGASETQYF.